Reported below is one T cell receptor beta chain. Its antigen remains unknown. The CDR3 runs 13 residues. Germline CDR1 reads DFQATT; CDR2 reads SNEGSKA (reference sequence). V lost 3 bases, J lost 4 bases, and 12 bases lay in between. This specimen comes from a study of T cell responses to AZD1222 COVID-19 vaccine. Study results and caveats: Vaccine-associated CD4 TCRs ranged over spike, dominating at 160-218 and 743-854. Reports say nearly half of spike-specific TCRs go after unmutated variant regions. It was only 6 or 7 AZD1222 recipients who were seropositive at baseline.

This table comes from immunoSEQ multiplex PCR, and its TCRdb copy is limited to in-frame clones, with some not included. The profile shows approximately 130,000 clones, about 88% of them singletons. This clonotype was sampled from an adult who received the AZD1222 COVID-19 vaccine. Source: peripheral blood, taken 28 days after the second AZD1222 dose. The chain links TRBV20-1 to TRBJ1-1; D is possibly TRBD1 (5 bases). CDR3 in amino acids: CSASRGRGTEAFF. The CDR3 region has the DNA TGCAGTGCTAGTAGGGGTCGGGGCACTGAAGCTTTCTTT.